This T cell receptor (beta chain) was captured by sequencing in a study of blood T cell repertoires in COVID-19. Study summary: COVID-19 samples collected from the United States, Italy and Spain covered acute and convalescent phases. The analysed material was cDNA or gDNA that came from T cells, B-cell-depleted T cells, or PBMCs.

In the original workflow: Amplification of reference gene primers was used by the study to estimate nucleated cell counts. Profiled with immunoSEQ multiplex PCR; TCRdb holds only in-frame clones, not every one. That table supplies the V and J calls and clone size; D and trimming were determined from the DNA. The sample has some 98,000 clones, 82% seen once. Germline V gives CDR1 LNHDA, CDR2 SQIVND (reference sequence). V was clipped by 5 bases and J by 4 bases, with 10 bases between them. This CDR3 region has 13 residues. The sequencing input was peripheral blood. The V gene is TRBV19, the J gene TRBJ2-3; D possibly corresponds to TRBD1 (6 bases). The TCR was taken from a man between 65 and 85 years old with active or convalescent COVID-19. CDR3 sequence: CASSYPGADTQYF. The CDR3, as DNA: TGTGCCAGTAGTTACCCAGGGGCAGATACGCAGTATTTT.